Listed here are 6 T cell receptor beta chains from one sample, sequenced in a study of T cells in localized non-small cell lung cancer (dated by TCRdb to the early 2020s). The library was prepared using the immunoSEQ multiplex PCR assay. TCRdb took this table from immuneACCESS and kept in-frame rearrangements with V and J called. Such tables lack part of the clones; where checked against another copy, unresolved V genes explain under half of the gap, and the rest is unexplained. The sample has roughly 2,300 clones on record, around 35% of them singletons. The ten biggest clones cover roughly a quarter of the sample. The starting material was normal lung tissue next to the tumor, obtained before any cancer treatment. The receptors were gathered from a male donor aged 60 or older with stage I lung adenocarcinoma.

In this sample, this clone is medium-sized (0.01 to 0.1%). CDR3 sequence (DNA): TGTGCCAGCGTACGGGGCTCCGAAGAGACCCAGTACTTC. It codes for CASVRGSEETQYF. V is TRBV6-8 and J is TRBJ2-5; D may be TRBD1 or TRBD2 (5 bases each). V was clipped by 8 bases and J by 3 bases, with 13 bases between them. This CDR3 region has 13 residues. CDR1 and CDR2 (germline): MNHGY, SAAAGT.

This clone was picked up a small number of times. DNA for the CDR3: TGTGCCAGCAGCGTGGGGACGGAAGCAAATGAAAAACTGTTTTTT. This translates into CASSVGTEANEKLFF. This sequence joins TRBV9 and TRBJ1-4, with TRBD1 as a possible D gene (5 bases). There are 15 residues in the CDR3. Germline CDR1 SGDLS, CDR2 YYNGEE. V lost 2 bases and J lost 5, with 13 bases in between.

This clone has only a few counts. V is TRBV7-5 and J is TRBJ2-7; the D segment call TRBD2 is taken from the table without a DNA check. TRBV7-5 is designated a pseudogene. This CDR3 is 14 amino acids long. The CDR3 spells CASSRRTSGDEQYF. CDR3 DNA: TGTGCCAGCAGCCGCCGGACTAGCGGGGACGAGCAGTACTTC.

V usage is TRBV2 and J usage is TRBJ2-5; 8 bases fit TRBD2. The CDR3 contains 15 residues. J gave up 3 bases and V 2 bases, and 5 bases lay outside the gene matches. The germline gives CDR1 SNHLY, CDR2 FYNNEI. The CDR3 DNA reads as TGTGCCAGCAGTGAATTAGGGACTAGAGAAGAGACCCAGTACTTC. Amino acid sequence: CASSELGTREETQYF.

There are a few counts of this clone. The rearrangement links TRBV6-8 to TRBJ1-3; weak D call: TRBD1 (5 bases). There are 14 residues in the CDR3. Germline CDR1 reads MNHGY; CDR2 reads SAAAGT. V was pared by 5 bases and J by 0 bases, with 8 bases between. The CDR3 region is CASSVDTSGNTIYF. The CDR3 DNA follows: TGTGCCAGCAGTGTGGACACCTCTGGAAACACCATATATTTT.

The sample holds one count of this clone. The V gene is TRBV5-1, the J gene TRBJ2-7; D possibly corresponds to TRBD1 (6 bases). Germline V CDR1 and CDR2: SGHRS, YFSETQ. The V end was cut by 1 base, the J end by 5 bases, with 16 bases between. This CDR3 contains 15 residues. The CDR3 bases are TGCGCCAGCAGCTTGTCCCAGACAGGAGCCGACGAGCAGTACTTC. It yields the protein CASSLSQTGADEQYF.